This entry lists 28 T cell receptor beta chains sequenced from one sample in a study of blood T cells in healthy people across ages. Primed by a sample-barcoded 5' primer and a J-beta primer mix, a second PCR proceeded for about 6 to 11 cycles. In TCRdb, the 5' RACE reads were re-called with MiXCR into one record per CDR3 protein. The data show about 1.5 million distinct CDR3 sequences, approximately 39% seen once. The sequencing input was blood. All receptors come from a woman under 30 in good health.

The V and J genes are TRBV2 and TRBJ2-3; 7 positions agree with TRBD1. Germline trimming cut 10 bases from V and 2 bases from J; bases unmatched to any gene: 6. Germline V lookup: CDR1 SNHLY, CDR2 FYNNEI. CDR3 length: 13 residues. The CDR3 protein is CATTGQNTDTQYF. CDR3 bases: TGTGCCACGACAGGGCAAAACACAGATACGCAGTATTTT. Full variable domain (rest looked up from reference TRBV2 and TRBJ2-3): EPEVTQTPSHQVTQMGQEVILRCVPISNHLYFYWYRQILGQKVEFLVSFYNNEISEKSEIFDDQFSVERPDGSNFTLKIRSTKLEDSAMYFCATTGQNTDTQYFGPGTRLTVL.

V and J are TRBV24-1 and TRBJ2-6, with D hard to call. The CDR3 contains 16 residues. Trimming removed 4 bases from V and 0 bases from J, with 9 bases in between. Per germline, CDR1 KGHDR and CDR2 SFDVKD. Here the CDR3 reads CATSDRRSSGANVLTF. The DNA for the CDR3 is TGTGCCACCAGTGACAGACGGAGCTCTGGGGCCAACGTCCTGACTTTC.

This clonotype was observed a handful of times. The chain carries TRBV7-9 and TRBJ2-7, with D possibly TRBD1 on 6 matching bases. Germline V gives CDR1 SEHNR, CDR2 FQNEAQ (reference sequence). V was pared by 0 bases and J by 3 bases, with 9 bases between. The length of the CDR3 is 14 residues. The CDR3 DNA follows: TGTGCCAGCAGCTTAGCGAACAGGGTCTACGAGCAGTACTTC. Translating gives CASSLANRVYEQYF. The whole variable domain, remainder taken from reference TRBV7-9 and TRBJ2-7, is DTGVSQNPRHKITKRGQNVTFRCDPISEHNRLYWYRQTLGQGPEFLTYFQNEAQLEKSRLLSDRFSAERPKGSFSTLEIQRTEQGDSAMYLCASSLANRVYEQYFGPGTRLTVT.

The genes are TRBV5-6 and TRBJ1-1; D unclear. In germline, CDR1 is SGHDT, CDR2 YYEEEE. V was clipped by 5 bases and J by 0 bases, with 20 bases between them. This CDR3 is 17 amino acids long. The CDR3 DNA reads TGTGCCAGCAGTCCGAATCATCCGGGTTTGCTGAACACTGAAGCTTTCTTT. Translation gives CASSPNHPGLLNTEAFF.

The rearrangement uses TRBV30 and TRBJ2-5, with 8 bases fitting TRBD1. This CDR3 region has 15 residues. After removal of 0 bases from V and 4 bases from J, the junction contained 7 bases not matched to a gene. Germline assignment: CDR1 GTSNPN and CDR2 SVGIG (reference sequence). This CDR3 is CAWSVVAGGSETQYF. CDR3 nucleotides: TGTGCCTGGAGTGTCGTGGCAGGGGGCTCAGAGACCCAGTACTTC.

The V call is TRBV7-9, the J call TRBJ2-5; 11 positions match TRBD1. Germline V gene sequence: CDR1 SEHNR, CDR2 FQNEAQ (reference sequence). CDR3 length equals 16 residues. The V and J ends lost 2 bases and 4 bases, in that order; junction bases with no gene match: 6. The CDR3 sequence: CASSLTTGTGGETQYF. CDR3 coding DNA: TGTGCCAGCAGCTTAACTACCGGGACAGGGGGAGAGACCCAGTACTTC.

The chain recombines TRBV27 with TRBJ1-1; the D gene is possibly TRBD1 (6 bases). The CDR3 totals 14 residues. V was clipped by 3 bases and J by 1 base, with 9 bases between them. CDR1 is MNHEY and CDR2 is SMNVEV in the germline V gene (reference sequence). CDR3 nucleotides: TGTGCCAGCAGTTTTAGGACAGAGAACACTGAAGCTTTCTTT. Translating gives CASSFRTENTEAFF.

The V gene is TRBV10-1, the J gene TRBJ2-3; D possibly corresponds to TRBD1 (5 bases). The CDR3 is 16 residues long. V gave up 3 bases and J gave up 6 bases, with 19 bases separating them. Looked up from germline, CDR1 is WNHNN and CDR2 is SYGVQD (reference sequence). The CDR3 coding sequence is TGCGCCAGCAGTGAAAGACAGCCCGTCGGCCCGGATACGCAGTATTTT. Translation gives CASSERQPVGPDTQYF.

Turning to this clonotype: An end of the junction differs from the germline gene, which may be a read error. This chain uses TRBV27 with TRBJ2-1, with D possibly called TRBD1 or TRBD2 (5 bases each). In germline, CDR1 is MNHEY, CDR2 SMNVEV (reference sequence). The CDR3 length is 14 residues. The DNA of the CDR3 is TGTGCCAGCAGTTTTGGGGGAGTTATCAATGAGCCGTTCTTC. Protein sequence: CASSFGGVINEPFF.

The rearrangement joins TRBV11-2 to TRBJ2-3; 7 bases match TRBD1. After removal of 6 bases from V and 5 bases from J, the junction contained 20 bases not matched to a gene. Germline V lookup: CDR1 SGHAT, CDR2 FQNNGV. The CDR3 consists of 18 residues. The CDR3 loop is CASRGGSSRDSGLDTQYF. The CDR3 DNA is TGTGCCAGCAGAGGAGGATCCTCTCGGGACAGTGGGTTAGATACGCAGTATTTT.

This rearrangement joins TRBV14 to TRBJ1-6, with D unresolved. The CDR3 is made up of 16 amino acids. CDR1 is SGHDN, CDR2 FVKESK, per germline. Deletions cut 0 bases from V and 3 bases from J, with 9 bases between. As DNA, the CDR3 is TGTGCCAGCAGCCAAGATCCAGACCGCTATAATTCACCCCTCCACTTT. Its protein is CASSQDPDRYNSPLHF.

The chain uses TRBV12-3 or TRBV12-4 and TRBJ2-3; 12 positions agree with TRBD2. The CDR3 runs 15 residues. V lost 6 bases, J lost 4 bases, and 5 bases stayed unmatched. The CDR3, as DNA: TGTGCCAGCAGCCCTAGCGGGGGGGCCGCAGATACGCAGTATTTT. Translated: CASSPSGGAADTQYF.

This clonotype was counted only a few times. V and J are TRBV19 and TRBJ2-1; D is unresolved. Trimming pared 4 bases from V and 5 bases from J, leaving 9 bases between. Germline CDR1 reads LNHDA; CDR2 reads SQIVND (reference sequence). This CDR3 region has 13 residues. CDR3 nucleotides: TGTGCCAGTAGTACAACTCAAAACAATGAGCAGTTCTTC. This codes for CASSTTQNNEQFF. The full variable domain, with the rest looked up from reference TRBV19 and TRBJ2-1, is DGGITQSPKYLFRKEGQNVTLSCEQNLNHDAMYWYRQDPGQGLRLIYYSQIVNDFQKGDIAEGYSVSREKKESFPLTVTSAQKNPTAFYLCASSTTQNNEQFFGPGTRLTVL.

The chain carries TRBV7-8 and TRBJ2-1; D may be TRBD2 (7 bases). The J call could be wrong; TRBJ2-7 is a better fit for the DNA end. The CDR3 consists of 16 residues. Germline loops: CDR1 SGHVS, CDR2 FQNEAQ. This chain's CDR3 is CASSTRGRGSYNEQYF. The DNA for the CDR3 is TGTGCCAGCAGCACTAGGGGGAGGGGTTCCTACAATGAGCAGTACTTC.

There are many counts of this clonotype. The chain is built from TRBV12-3 or TRBV12-4 and TRBJ2-3; either TRBD1 or TRBD2 may fit D (6 bases each). V was pared by 3 bases and J by 4 bases, with 11 bases between. The CDR3 length is 14 residues. CDR3 loop: CASSFGGASDTQYF. CDR3 DNA sequence: TGTGCCAGCAGTTTCGGGGGCGCATCAGATACGCAGTATTTT.

This clonotype was counted only a few times. The CDR3 DNA reads as TGTGCCACCAGTGACCCACAGGGGAGGTATGGCTACACCTTC. It yields the protein CATSDPQGRYGYTF. The chain has TRBV24-1 and TRBJ1-2; 7 bases are a match to TRBD1. This CDR3 has 14 amino acids. The germline gives CDR1 KGHDR, CDR2 SFDVKD. V gave up 4 bases and J gave up 5 bases; unmatched junction bases: 6.

As to this clonotype: The junction differs from germline at one of its ends, possibly a read error. This chain uses TRBV13 with TRBJ2-4; D is unresolved. The length of the CDR3 is 12 residues. The germline CDR1 and CDR2 sequences are PRHDT and FYEKMQ (reference sequence). The CDR3 DNA sequence: TGTACCAGCAGCTCCTCCGAGCTACTTCAGTACTTC. The encoded protein is CTSSSSELLQYF.

The chain combines TRBV28 with TRBJ2-3; 7 positions agree with TRBD1. The CDR3 consists of 16 residues. The V gene's germline CDR1 is MDHEN and CDR2 SYDVKM. The trim removed 4 bases at V and 3 bases at J, leaving 10 bases unmatched. Here the CDR3 reads CASSSLRQGGTDTQYF. Written as DNA, the CDR3 is TGTGCCAGCAGTTCCCTTCGACAGGGTGGGACAGATACGCAGTATTTT.

The V call is TRBV27, the J call TRBJ2-1, with TRBD2 matching over 9 bases. CDR1 and CDR2 from the germline V gene are MNHEY and SMNVEV (reference sequence). V lost 2 bases and J lost 8; bases outside the gene matches: 7. The CDR3 is made up of 15 amino acids. CDR3 sequence (DNA): TGTGCCAGCAGTTTACTGGCGGGAGGGGGTGATGAGCAGTTCTTC. Amino acid sequence: CASSLLAGGGDEQFF.

This sequence joins TRBV27 and TRBJ2-3; 9 bases align to TRBD1. CDR1 and CDR2 from the germline V gene are MNHEY and SMNVEV (reference sequence). Unmatched junction bases numbered 13, after V lost 6 bases and J lost 0 bases. This CDR3 contains 18 residues. The CDR3 loop is CASRRPGTGSSSTDTQYF. The CDR3 coding sequence is TGTGCCAGCAGACGTCCCGGGACAGGGAGCTCTAGCACAGATACGCAGTATTTT.

V usage is TRBV13 and J usage is TRBJ2-3; 7 bases match TRBD1. Germline CDR1 PRHDT, CDR2 FYEKMQ (reference sequence). Losses at the gene ends were 2 bases for V and 14 bases for J; bases not matched to a gene: 7. There are 12 residues in the CDR3. DNA of the CDR3: TGTGCCAGCAGCTTAAGGCAGGGGGTCACGTATTTT. This codes for CASSLRQGVTYF.

In its sample, this clonotype was seen a few times. The rearrangement uses TRBV6-6 and TRBJ1-5; 7 bases are a match to TRBD1. The CDR3 has 15 residues. CDR1 MNHNY and CDR2 SVGAGI come from the germline V gene (reference sequence). V was pared by 2 bases and J by 0 bases, with 1 base of the junction left unmatched. The CDR3 loop reads CASSYRQGSNQPQHF. The CDR3 DNA sequence: TGTGCCAGCAGTTACCGACAGGGTAGCAATCAGCCCCAGCATTTT.

The rearrangement uses TRBV6-2 or TRBV6-3 and TRBJ2-1; 9 nucleotides line up with TRBD2. This CDR3 spans 16 amino acids. Germline assignment: CDR1 MNHEY and CDR2 SVGEGT. Trimming removed 3 bases from V and 4 bases from J; junction bases left unmatched: 7. Here the CDR3 reads CASSYGNSGGYNEQFF. CDR3 in DNA: TGTGCCAGCAGTTATGGAAATAGCGGGGGATACAATGAGCAGTTCTTC.

This clonotype was seen more than once but under ten times. The chain has TRBV6-2 or TRBV6-3 and TRBJ2-7, with D unresolved. The CDR3 has 16 amino acids. Germline values: CDR1 MNHEY, CDR2 SVGEGT. Trimming shortened V by 7 bases and J by 0 bases, and 19 bases separated the two germline ends. For the CDR3, the DNA is TGTGCCAGCATTACCACCGGTACTGGGCCCTCCTACGAGCAGTACTTC. It codes for CASITTGTGPSYEQYF.

The J gene is TRBJ2-7, the V gene TRBV7-2, with 7 bases aligning to TRBD2. The CDR3 is 17 residues long. CDR1 is SGHTA and CDR2 is FQGNSA in the germline V gene. With 5 bases clipped from V and 7 bases from J, the junction kept 20 bases outside the gene matches. The CDR3 nucleotides are TGTGCCAGCAGCCCCAAAGTGGAGGTAGCGGGTACTAATGAGCAGTACTTC. It codes for CASSPKVEVAGTNEQYF.

This clonotype occurred a few times. The rearrangement links TRBV7-9 to TRBJ1-1, with TRBD1 as a possible D gene (6 bases). Trimming left V 5 bases short and J 2 bases short, with 12 bases between. CDR1 SEHNR and CDR2 FQNEAQ come from the germline V gene (reference sequence). The CDR3 has 14 amino acids. This CDR3 is CASSVLTGNTEAFF. For the CDR3, the DNA is TGTGCCAGCAGCGTTCTGACAGGCAACACTGAAGCTTTCTTT.

V and J are TRBV6-5 and TRBJ2-2; no clear D gene. This CDR3 is built from 13 residues. Germline V gives CDR1 MNHEY, CDR2 SVGAGI. V lost 1 base and J 6 bases, leaving 6 bases between the germline ends. CDR3 nucleotides: TGTGCCAGCAGTTACTTGGCAGCCGGGGAGCTGTTTTTT. Translated, it gives CASSYLAAGELFF.

In its sample, this clonotype was seen many times. One end of the junction is discordant with germline, which a read error may explain. This chain joins TRBV5-1 and TRBJ2-7; TRBD2 is a possible D gene (6 bases). This CDR3 spans 15 amino acids. Germline lookup yields CDR1 SGHRS and CDR2 YFSETQ. CDR3 in DNA: TGTGCCAGCAGTTTAGTTTCCGGGAGCAGCTACGAGCAGTACTTC. Translated, it gives CASSLVSGSSYEQYF.